This entry features one TCR beta chain sequence. Its antigen is undetermined. This record comes from a study of human T cells and chemical hapten exposure. For the study at large: Women made up most patients, who had alopecia areata, totalis or universalis.

Germline trimming cut 5 bases from V and 3 bases from J; bases unmatched to any gene: 12. The CDR3 covers 16 residues. Germline CDR1 and CDR2: SEHNR and FQNEAQ (reference sequence). TCRdb re-derived calls from the RACE reads in MiXCR, one entry per CDR3 protein. The sample holds over 300,000 distinct CDR3 sequences, 4.5% to 5.5% seen once. Regarding time point: pre-sensitization, week 0. Sample treatment: therapeutic diphenylcyclopropenone sensitization with weekly scalp DPC. Study-wide findings and caveats: Among TCRs, those above 1 in 1000 frequency were unaffected by DPC sensitization.

The clonotype originates from a woman aged 50 to 65 with alopecia areata. Some clones in this sample may be carry-over from other donors' samples. Sequencing was performed on whole blood, taken in connection with sensitization to the hapten diphenylcyclopropenone (DPC). This chain uses TRBV7-9 with TRBJ2-7, with 8 bases matching TRBD1. This CDR3 is CASSHRGQGLIYEQYF. The CDR3, as DNA: TGTGCCAGCAGCCATAGAGGACAGGGCCTCATCTACGAGCAGTACTTC.